A single sample gave rise to the 2 T cell receptor beta chains below, sequenced in a study of control samples from healthy donors and cancer patients. This table comes from immunoSEQ multiplex PCR, and its TCRdb copy is limited to in-frame clones, with some not included. The sample yields over 75,000 clones, about nine tenths seen once. Sequenced: blood. Every receptor here comes from a young man in good health.

The rearrangement joins TRBV15 to TRBJ1-2; D is unresolved. V dropped 2 bases and J dropped 5 bases, with 9 bases sitting between them. This CDR3 is built from 13 residues. The germline V gene encodes CDR1 LNHNV and CDR2 YYDKDF (reference sequence). CDR3 nucleotides: TGTGCCACCAGCAGACCCACACCTTATGGCTACACCTTC. Amino acid sequence: CATSRPTPYGYTF.

CDR3 sequence reads: CATSAPRGCGRAGTRELFF. Here the CDR3 DNA reads TGTGCCACCAGTGCACCAAGGGGCTGCGGCAGGGCAGGAACCCGGGAGCTGTTTTTT. The V and J genes are TRBV24-1 and TRBJ2-2; the D gene is possibly TRBD1 (5 bases). CDR3 length: 19 amino acids. The germline V gene encodes CDR1 KGHDR and CDR2 SFDVKD. The V gene lost 5 bases and the J gene lost 9 bases, with 30 bases spanning the gap.